The next 9 T cell receptor beta chains were all read from a single sample in a study of type 1 regulatory T cells. MiXCR was run by TCRdb on the reads, yielding one entry per CDR3 protein. Of 80,000 to 100,000 distinct CDR3 sequences in the sample, around 30% were seen once. Sequencing used CD4+ T cells, either the whole sample or a sorted fraction (not recorded which). These receptors came from a human donor in good health.

CDR3 coding DNA: TGTGCCAGCAGCTTAGATCGGGGCCAACGGGAGACCCAGTACTTC. Translation gives CASSLDRGQRETQYF. The V and J genes are TRBV7-2 and TRBJ2-5; the D call may be TRBD1 or TRBD2 (5 bases each). The CDR3 runs to 15 residues. V shed 1 base and J shed 5 bases, with 14 bases lying between them. CDR1 is SGHTA and CDR2 is FQGNSA in the germline V gene.

This clonotype was seen only a few times. The rearrangement joins TRBV5-1 to TRBJ2-1; D unresolved. Trimming removed 0 bases at V and 0 bases at J, with 4 bases between. Germline values: CDR1 SGHRS, CDR2 YFSETQ. This CDR3 is 14 amino acids long. CDR3 nucleotide sequence: TGCGCCAGCAGCTTGGGTAGCTCCTACAATGAGCAGTTCTTC. Protein sequence: CASSLGSSYNEQFF.

The CDR3 DNA sequence: TGTGCCAGTAGTACCCGGACTAGCGGGAGCGCCAGTATTCAGTACTTC. It is translated as CASSTRTSGSASIQYF. The chain uses TRBV19 and TRBJ2-4; TRBD2 agrees at 13 bases. The germline V gene encodes CDR1 LNHDA and CDR2 SQIVND (reference sequence). The length of the CDR3 is 16 residues. The trim removed 4 bases at V and 10 bases at J, leaving 10 bases unmatched.

This clonotype was counted only a few times. The genes are TRBV10-3 and TRBJ2-3, with 7 nucleotides matching TRBD2. This CDR3 is 15 amino acids long. Trimming cost V 4 bases and J 3 bases; bases outside gene matches: 7. The germline V gene has CDR1 ENHRY and CDR2 SYGVKD. The CDR3 region has the DNA TGTGCCATCAGTGTGGGGAGGGCCAATACAGATACGCAGTATTTT. Its protein is CAISVGRANTDTQYF.

This chain connects TRBV28 to TRBJ1-1, with 9 bases that match TRBD1. There are 18 residues in the CDR3. The V gene end was trimmed by 7 bases and the J gene end by 2 bases; junction bases not matched to a gene: 17. Per the germline V gene, CDR1 is MDHEN and CDR2 is SYDVKM. The CDR3 coding sequence is TGTGCCAGCATTAGGGGAACAGGGGGCTCGTCTCCTAACACTGAAGCTTTCTTT. Residues: CASIRGTGGSSPNTEAFF.

The J gene is TRBJ2-3, the V gene TRBV5-4; no definite D call. The CDR3 is made up of 12 amino acids. Germline-derived CDR1 and CDR2 are SGHNT and YYREEE (reference sequence). Trimming cost V 3 bases and J 5 bases, with 7 bases left between them. DNA of the CDR3: TGTGCCAGCAGCTCAAGATTAGATACGCAGTATTTT. Residues: CASSSRLDTQYF.

The chain combines TRBV20-1 with TRBJ2-1; no reliable D call. This CDR3 has 14 amino acids. Trimming left V 4 bases short and J 5 bases short, with 15 bases between. CDR1 and CDR2 (germline): DFQATT, SNEGSKA (reference sequence). CDR3 region: CSAIDLGEHNEQFF. The CDR3 DNA is TGCAGTGCTATTGACCTCGGTGAACACAATGAGCAGTTCTTC.

The V call is TRBV15, the J call TRBJ1-5; the D gene is possibly TRBD1 (5 bases). Trimming took 5 bases from V and 3 from J, leaving 8 bases between them. CDR3 length: 13 residues. Germline V lookup: CDR1 LNHNV, CDR2 YYDKDF (reference sequence). The CDR3 region has the DNA TGTGCCACCAGCCGGGACTTCAATCAGCCCCAGCATTTT. This translates into CATSRDFNQPQHF.

The chain uses TRBV7-9 and TRBJ2-7; 10 bases agree with TRBD2. Germline V gene data show CDR1 as SEHNR and CDR2 as FQNEAQ (reference sequence). The CDR3 has 16 residues. The V and J ends lost 2 bases and 5 bases, in that order; junction bases with no gene match: 9. The CDR3 region is CASSLTRLAGAHEQYF. The CDR3 bases are TGTGCCAGCAGCTTAACGCGCCTAGCGGGAGCCCACGAGCAGTACTTC.